This T cell receptor (beta chain) was sequenced for a study of T cells of healthy individuals. Each CDR3 protein gets one entry after TCRdb re-called the 5' RACE reads with MiXCR. This table holds 41,000 or so distinct CDR3 sequences, 3.5% to 5.5% found once. The table lists this clonotype with many counts. The TCR originated in a human donor in good health.

CDR3 DNA sequence: TGTGCCAGCAGCCGAAACATCCGGGTTTCGCTCTTCCTTAACTACAATGAGCAGTTCTTC. Residues: CASSRNIRVSLFLNYNEQFF. The chain employs TRBV6-2 or TRBV6-3 and TRBJ2-1; no clear D. Germline V CDR1 and CDR2: MNHEY, SVGEGT. The CDR3 covers 20 residues. Trimming removed 6 bases from V and 3 bases from J, with 30 bases in between.